The clone carrying this TCR beta chain was recorded at least ten times. What it recognizes is unknown. J gave up 6 bases and V 6 bases, and 4 bases lay outside the gene matches. This CDR3 comprises 13 residues. Each CDR3 protein gets one entry after TCRdb re-called the RT-PCR reads with MiXCR. The profile shows about 310,000 distinct CDR3 sequences, around 20% of them singletons. This record belongs to a study of response to subunit inactivated influenza vaccine. Broader study findings: Authors suggested that a seasonal influenza vaccination recruits few new T cells each time.

V and J are TRBV12-3 or TRBV12-4 and TRBJ1-2; 10 bases fit TRBD1. The receptor comes from a man aged 50 to 69 who received an inactivated influenza vaccine. Sequenced here: PBMCs from blood, sampled 21 months after vaccination. This chain's CDR3 is CASSHGTGDGYTF. In nucleotides, the CDR3 is TGTGCCAGCAGCCACGGGACAGGGGATGGCTACACCTTC.